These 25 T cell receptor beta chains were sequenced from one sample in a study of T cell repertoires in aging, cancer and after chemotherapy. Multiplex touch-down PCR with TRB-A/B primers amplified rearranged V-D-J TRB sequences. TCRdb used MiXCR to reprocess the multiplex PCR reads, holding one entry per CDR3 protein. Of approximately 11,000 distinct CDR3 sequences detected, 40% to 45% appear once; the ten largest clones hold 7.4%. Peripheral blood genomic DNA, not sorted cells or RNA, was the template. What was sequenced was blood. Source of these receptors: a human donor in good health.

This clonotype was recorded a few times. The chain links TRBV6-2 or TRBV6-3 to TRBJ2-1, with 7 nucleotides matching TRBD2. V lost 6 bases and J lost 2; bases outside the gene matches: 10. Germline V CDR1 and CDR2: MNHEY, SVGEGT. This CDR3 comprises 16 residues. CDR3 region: CASRHGTIGPYNEQFF. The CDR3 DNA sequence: TGTGCCAGCAGGCACGGGACTATTGGACCCTACAATGAGCAGTTCTTC.

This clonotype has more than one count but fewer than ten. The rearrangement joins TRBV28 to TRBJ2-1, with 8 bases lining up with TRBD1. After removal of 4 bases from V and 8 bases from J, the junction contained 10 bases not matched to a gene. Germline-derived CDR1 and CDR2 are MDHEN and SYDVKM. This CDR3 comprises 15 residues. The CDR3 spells CASSSTRTGIDEQFF. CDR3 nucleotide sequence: TGTGCCAGCAGTTCCACCCGGACAGGGATCGATGAGCAGTTCTTC.

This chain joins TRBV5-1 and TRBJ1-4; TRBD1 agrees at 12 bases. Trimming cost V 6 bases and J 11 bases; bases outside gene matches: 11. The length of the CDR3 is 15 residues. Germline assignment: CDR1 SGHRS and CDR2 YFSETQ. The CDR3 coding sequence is TGCGCCAGCAACTCGGGGACAGGGGGCGAGGGGAAACTGTTTTTT. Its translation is CASNSGTGGEGKLFF. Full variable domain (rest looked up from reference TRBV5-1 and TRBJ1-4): KAGVTQTPRYLIKTRGQQVTLSCSPISGHRSVSWYQQTPGQGLQFLFEYFSETQRNKGNFPGRFSGRQFSNSRSEMNVSTLELGDSALYLCASNSGTGGEGKLFFGSGTQLSVL.

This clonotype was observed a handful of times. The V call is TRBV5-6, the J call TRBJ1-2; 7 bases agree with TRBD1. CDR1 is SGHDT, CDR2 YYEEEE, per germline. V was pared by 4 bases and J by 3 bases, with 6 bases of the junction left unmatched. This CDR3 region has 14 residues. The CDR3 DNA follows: TGTGCCAGCAGCCCATCGACAGGGCACTATGGCTACACCTTC. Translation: CASSPSTGHYGYTF.

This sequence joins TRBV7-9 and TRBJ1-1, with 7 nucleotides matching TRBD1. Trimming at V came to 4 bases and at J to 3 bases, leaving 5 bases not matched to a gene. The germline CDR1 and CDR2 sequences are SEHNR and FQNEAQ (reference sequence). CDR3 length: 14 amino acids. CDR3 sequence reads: CASSSTGFDTEAFF. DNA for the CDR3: TGTGCCAGCAGCTCGACAGGGTTCGACACTGAAGCTTTCTTT.

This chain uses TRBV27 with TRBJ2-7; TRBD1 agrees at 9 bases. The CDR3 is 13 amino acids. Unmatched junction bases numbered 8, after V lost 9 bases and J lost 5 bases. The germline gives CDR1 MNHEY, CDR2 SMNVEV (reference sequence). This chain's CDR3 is CASTGTGLNEQYF. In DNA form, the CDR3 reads TGTGCCAGTACCGGGACAGGGTTAAACGAGCAGTACTTC.

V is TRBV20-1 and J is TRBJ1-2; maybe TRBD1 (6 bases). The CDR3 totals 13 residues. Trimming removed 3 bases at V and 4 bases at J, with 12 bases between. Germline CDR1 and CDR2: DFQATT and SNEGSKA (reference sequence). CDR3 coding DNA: TGCAGTGCTAGGAAAGGACAGCTCTATGGCTACACCTTC. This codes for CSARKGQLYGYTF.

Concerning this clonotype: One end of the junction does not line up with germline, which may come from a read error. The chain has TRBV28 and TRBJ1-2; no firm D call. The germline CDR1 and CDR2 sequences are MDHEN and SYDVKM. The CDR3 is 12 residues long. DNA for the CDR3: TGTGCCAGCAGTTTACCGGCTCTGCACACCAACTTC. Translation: CASSLPALHTNF.

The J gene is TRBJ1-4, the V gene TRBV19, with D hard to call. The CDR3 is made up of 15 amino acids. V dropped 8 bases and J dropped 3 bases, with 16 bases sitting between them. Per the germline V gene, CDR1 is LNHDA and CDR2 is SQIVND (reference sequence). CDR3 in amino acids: CASQIKAGPNEKLFF. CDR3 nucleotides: TGTGCCAGTCAAATTAAGGCAGGCCCTAATGAAAAACTGTTTTTT. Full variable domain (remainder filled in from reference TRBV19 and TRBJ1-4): DGGITQSPKYLFRKEGQNVTLSCEQNLNHDAMYWYRQDPGQGLRLIYYSQIVNDFQKGDIAEGYSVSREKKESFPLTVTSAQKNPTAFYLCASQIKAGPNEKLFFGSGTQLSVL.

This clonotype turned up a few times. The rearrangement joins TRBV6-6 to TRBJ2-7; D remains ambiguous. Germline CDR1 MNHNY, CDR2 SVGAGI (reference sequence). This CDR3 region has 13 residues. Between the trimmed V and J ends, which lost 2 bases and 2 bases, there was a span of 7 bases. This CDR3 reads CASSYPDPYEQYF. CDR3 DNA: TGTGCCAGCAGTTACCCCGACCCCTACGAGCAGTACTTC.

In nucleotides, the CDR3 is TGTGCCAGCAGTTTCGGGATGACCCAGTACTTC. Translated: CASSFGMTQYF. This sequence joins TRBV6-5 and TRBJ2-5; weak D call: TRBD2 (5 bases). The CDR3 loop spans 11 amino acids. Deletions cut 4 bases from V and 7 bases from J, with 7 bases between. Germline V lookup: CDR1 MNHEY, CDR2 SVGAGI.

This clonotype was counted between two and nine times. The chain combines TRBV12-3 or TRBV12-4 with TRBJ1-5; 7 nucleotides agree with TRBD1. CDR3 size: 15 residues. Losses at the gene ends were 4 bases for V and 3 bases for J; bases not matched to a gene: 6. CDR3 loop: CASSYSDRLNQPQHF. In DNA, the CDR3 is TGTGCCAGCAGTTACTCGGACAGGCTCAATCAGCCCCAGCATTTT.

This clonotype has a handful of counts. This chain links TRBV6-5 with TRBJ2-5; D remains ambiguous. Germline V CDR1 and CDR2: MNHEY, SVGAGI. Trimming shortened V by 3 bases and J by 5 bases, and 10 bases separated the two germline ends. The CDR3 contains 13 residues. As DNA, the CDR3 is TGTGCCAGCAGTTATCTTCCCCGGGAGACCCAGTACTTC. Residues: CASSYLPRETQYF.

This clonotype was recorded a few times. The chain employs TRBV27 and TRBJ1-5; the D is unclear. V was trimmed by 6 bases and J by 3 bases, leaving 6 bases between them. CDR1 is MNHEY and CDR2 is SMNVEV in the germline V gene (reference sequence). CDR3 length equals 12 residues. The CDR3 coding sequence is TGTGCCAGCAGGGTGCCCAATCAGCCCCAGCATTTT. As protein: CASRVPNQPQHF.

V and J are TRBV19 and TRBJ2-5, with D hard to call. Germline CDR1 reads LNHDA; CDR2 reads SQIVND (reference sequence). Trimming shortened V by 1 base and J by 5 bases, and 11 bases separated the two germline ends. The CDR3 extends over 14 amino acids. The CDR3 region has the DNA TGTGCCAGTAGTATAGTGGGCAGTCGGGAGACCCAGTACTTC. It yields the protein CASSIVGSRETQYF.

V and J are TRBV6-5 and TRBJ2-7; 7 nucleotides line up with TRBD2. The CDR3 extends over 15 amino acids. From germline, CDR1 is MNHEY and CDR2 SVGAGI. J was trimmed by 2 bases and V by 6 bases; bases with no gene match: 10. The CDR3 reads CASSLVWEGTYEQYF. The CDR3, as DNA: TGTGCCAGCAGCTTGGTTTGGGAGGGGACCTACGAGCAGTACTTC.

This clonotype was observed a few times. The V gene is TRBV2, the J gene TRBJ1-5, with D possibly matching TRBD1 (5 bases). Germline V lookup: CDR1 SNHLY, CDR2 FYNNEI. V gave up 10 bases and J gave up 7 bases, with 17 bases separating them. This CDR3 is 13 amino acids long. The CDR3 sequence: CATGPRGNQPQHF. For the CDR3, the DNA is TGTGCCACCGGCCCGCGGGGGAACCAGCCCCAGCATTTT.

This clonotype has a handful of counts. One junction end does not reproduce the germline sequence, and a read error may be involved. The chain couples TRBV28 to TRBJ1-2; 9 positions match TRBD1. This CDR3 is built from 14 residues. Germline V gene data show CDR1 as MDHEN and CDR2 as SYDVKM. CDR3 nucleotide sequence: TGTGCCAGCAGTTTGTATCCGGGACAGGGATTGGAGGCCTTC. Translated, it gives CASSLYPGQGLEAF.

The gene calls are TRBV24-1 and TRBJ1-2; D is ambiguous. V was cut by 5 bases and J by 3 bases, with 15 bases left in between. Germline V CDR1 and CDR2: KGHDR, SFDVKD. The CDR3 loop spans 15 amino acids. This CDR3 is CATSAARAGDYGYTF. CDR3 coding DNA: TGTGCCACCAGTGCTGCCCGGGCTGGGGACTATGGCTACACCTTC.

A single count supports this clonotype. The CDR3, as DNA: TGCAGTGCAACCACCCGAGCGCAGAGCTCCTACAATGAGCAGTTCTTC. It specifies CSATTRAQSSYNEQFF. J is TRBJ2-1 and V is TRBV20-1; no firm D call. The V gene lost 6 bases and the J gene lost 0 bases, with 18 bases spanning the gap. This CDR3 has 16 amino acids. The germline V gene encodes CDR1 DFQATT and CDR2 SNEGSKA (reference sequence).

CDR3 DNA sequence: TGTGCCAGCAGTTACCCGGGACGTCCCTCTGGGGCCAACGTCCTGACTTTC. The encoded protein is CASSYPGRPSGANVLTF. The chain combines TRBV6-5 with TRBJ2-6; perhaps D is TRBD1 or TRBD2 (5 bases each). The CDR3 runs to 17 residues. Per the germline V gene, CDR1 is MNHEY and CDR2 is SVGAGI. Trimming removed 2 bases from V and 0 bases from J, with 11 bases in between.

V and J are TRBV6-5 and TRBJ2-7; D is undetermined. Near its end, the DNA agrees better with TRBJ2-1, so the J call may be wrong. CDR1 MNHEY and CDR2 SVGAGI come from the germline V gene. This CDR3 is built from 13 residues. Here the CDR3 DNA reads TGTGCCAGCAGTTACCGCAGCTACAATGAGCAGTTCTTC. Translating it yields CASSYRSYNEQFF.

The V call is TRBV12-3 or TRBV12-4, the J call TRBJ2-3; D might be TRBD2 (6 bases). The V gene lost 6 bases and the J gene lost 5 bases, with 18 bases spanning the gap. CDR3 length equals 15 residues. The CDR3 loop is CASSQEGGGVDTQYF. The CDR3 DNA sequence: TGTGCCAGCAGCCAAGAGGGAGGTGGAGTAGATACGCAGTATTTT.

CDR3 bases: TGTGCCTGGAGAAGGGGAGGTGCAACTAATGAAAAACTGTTTTTT. This codes for CAWRRGGATNEKLFF. This sequence joins TRBV30 and TRBJ1-4; the D gene is possibly TRBD1 (5 bases). Germline loops: CDR1 GTSNPN, CDR2 SVGIG (reference sequence). This CDR3 has 15 amino acids. V dropped 3 bases and J dropped 0 bases, with 11 bases sitting between them.

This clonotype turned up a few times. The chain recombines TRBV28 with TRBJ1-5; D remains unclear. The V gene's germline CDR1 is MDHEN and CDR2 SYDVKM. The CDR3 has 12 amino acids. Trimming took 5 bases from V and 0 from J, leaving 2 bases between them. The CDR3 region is CASSDSNQPQHF. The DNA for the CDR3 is TGTGCCAGCAGTGATAGCAATCAGCCCCAGCATTTT.